The text below deals with one TCR beta chain. Libraries were prepared by immunoSEQ multiplex PCR; TCRdb keeps only in-frame clonotypes and omits some of them. The repertoire holds roughly 250,000 clones, with approximately 85% as singletons. All enrollees were roughly 18 to 95 years old and from roughly 26 US areas. Participant-given clinical history determined each cohort assignment. Looked up from germline, CDR1 is SNHLY and CDR2 is FYNNEI. Trimming cost V 4 bases and J 1 base; bases outside gene matches: 7. The CDR3 runs 18 residues. The data belong to a study of blood T cell repertoires in COVID-19.

The chain links TRBV2 to TRBJ2-6; TRBD2 aligns across 10 bases. Sample: PBMCs or T cells enriched from blood (not recorded which). The TCR sequence derives from a woman aged 45 to 65 who had recovered from COVID-19. CDR3 DNA: TGTGCCAGCAGTGCCCTAGCGGGAGCAGTTTCTGGGGCCAACGTCCTGACTTTC. Translated: CASSALAGAVSGANVLTF.